This paragraph reports one T cell receptor beta chain. The data derive from a study of cytomegalovirus exposure and HLA in healthy donors. Profiling relied on immunoSEQ multiplex PCR, and the TCRdb table lists in-frame clones only, not all of them. Among some 68,000 clones, approximately 97% were seen once, and the ten largest hold more than 2%. The CDR3 has 14 residues. Deletions cut 0 bases from V and 3 bases from J, with 7 bases between. Per the germline V gene, CDR1 is KGHSH and CDR2 is LQKENI. Material: PBMCs. The rearrangement uses TRBV18 and TRBJ2-3; D is ambiguous. The TCR comes from a man aged 18 to 29 in good health and CMV-seronegative. The CDR3 reads CASSPPTRTDTQYF. CDR3 in DNA: TGTGCCAGCTCACCACCGACAAGGACAGATACGCAGTATTTT.